This note documents a single T cell receptor (beta chain) sequence. No antigen is known for it. Within one base of it there is no much larger clone, and no base qualities were kept. The CDR3 holds 14 amino acids from the cysteine to the phenylalanine. The read is trimmed to its CDR3 DNA, 42 bases read in frame from base 1. Trimming costs V 4 bases and J 4 bases, and their ends lie 14 bases apart. Via the germline V gene, CDR1 is SGHRS and CDR2 YFSETQ. TCRbeta CDR3 regions were amplified from genomic DNA using the immunoSEQ Assay, a bias-controlled multiplex PCR. The authors processed their data as follows. Within the assay, amplification of reference gene primers was used to estimate how many nucleated cells each sample contained. To quantify the absolute abundance of each unique TCRbeta CDR3 rearrangement, sequence reads were collapsed and filtered. For each sample, productive Simpson clonality was calculated as the square root of Simpson's diversity index across productive rearrangements. This immuneACCESS table, as held by TCRdb, lists in-frame sequences with V and J called but not all clones. Of the missing ones, under half trace to an unresolved V gene in checked studies; the others have no known cause. V and J calls and clone size are as listed in that table; D and trimming were resolved from the DNA. The sample includes about 210,000 clones, with about 90% observed a single time. Around 1.7% of the sample lies in the top ten.

The sample comes from a study of blood T cell repertoires in COVID-19 (TCRdb year 2020). Regarding the research as a whole: Collaborator samples came from the United States, Italy and Spain and covered acute and convalescent phases of COVID-19. A freely available public database, intended as a resource for researchers studying the immune response to SARS-CoV-2, is where the repertoires were released. Subjects who had been exposed to COVID-19, were actively infected with it, or had recovered from it provided the deeply sampled blood TCRbeta repertoires that made up the dataset. Samples were obtained from the ongoing ImmuneRACE study (first 160 participants) and from some 1,200 subjects provided by 6 global collaborators. The material from the prospective study consisted of cDNA or gDNA derived from T cells, B-cell-depleted T cells, or PBMCs. Sample metadata almost always included a de-identified subject ID, COVID-19 status, age in years and sex. HLA class I and class II types, where available, came from metadata supplied by the sample provider rather than from assay-based typing. What the authors observed across the whole study: How much clinical and demographic metadata was included differed by source and by participant, and the metadata was provided uncurated.

Each collaborating institution followed its own protocols to collect whole blood in K2EDTA tubes. For TCRbeta analysis, collaborator samples were shipped as frozen whole blood, as isolated PBMCs, or as DNA extracted from either sample type. The chain couples TRBV5-1 to TRBJ1-1, with no reliable assignment of the D segment. Material: peripheral blood. This clonotype originated in a man aged 18 to 29 with active or convalescent COVID-19. The sequenced DNA: TGCGCCAGCAGCCCGGGTCGGTCTAGCACTGAAGCTTTCTTT. The resulting protein is CASSPGRSSTEAFF.